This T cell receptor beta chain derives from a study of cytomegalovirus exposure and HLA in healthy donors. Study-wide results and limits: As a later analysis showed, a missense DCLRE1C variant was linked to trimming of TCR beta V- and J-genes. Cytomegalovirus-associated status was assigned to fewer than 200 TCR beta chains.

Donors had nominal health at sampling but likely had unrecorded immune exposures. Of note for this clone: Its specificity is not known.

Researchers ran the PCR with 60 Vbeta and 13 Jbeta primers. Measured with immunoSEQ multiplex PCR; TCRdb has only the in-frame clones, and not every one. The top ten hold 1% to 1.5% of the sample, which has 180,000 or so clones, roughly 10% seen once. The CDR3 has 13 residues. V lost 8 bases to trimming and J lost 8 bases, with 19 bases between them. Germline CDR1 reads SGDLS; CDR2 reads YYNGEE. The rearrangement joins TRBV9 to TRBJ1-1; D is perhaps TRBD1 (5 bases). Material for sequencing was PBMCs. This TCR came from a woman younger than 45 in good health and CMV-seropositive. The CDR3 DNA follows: TGTGCCAGAACCATGGCGTACGGGGGAGAAGCTTTCTTT. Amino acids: CARTMAYGGEAFF.